This T cell receptor beta chain was sequenced in a study of beta chain features in type 1 diabetes. The study, taken as a whole, reports: Within each of all four CD4+ subsets, Type 1 diabetes patients had TCRB CDR3s that were moderately but significantly shorter.

On this clone itself: The antigen is unknown.

What was sequenced were expressed TCRB transcripts, since all of the isolated RNA had been reverse transcribed. Here immunoSEQ multiplex PCR was the method, and the copy in TCRdb shows in-frame clones only, minus some. This table holds 52,000 or so clones, 40% to 60% found once. V was trimmed by 3 bases and J by 1 base, leaving 16 bases between them. This CDR3 region has 16 residues. Germline V gene data show CDR1 as KGHSH and CDR2 as LQKENI. This clonotype was sampled from a woman aged 40-49 years with type 1 diabetes. Specimen: Tregs from blood. The chain employs TRBV18 and TRBJ2-7; possibly TRBD1 for D (6 bases). CDR3 in DNA: TGTGCCAGCTCACCCCCCGGGACACTGCTATCCTACGAGCAGTACTTC. Protein product: CASSPPGTLLSYEQYF.